The rows below give T cell receptor beta chains drawn from one sample of a study of shared clonotypes between healthy human individuals. This table comes from immunoSEQ multiplex PCR, and its TCRdb copy is limited to in-frame clones, with some not included. The table has 2 million to 2.5 million clones, approximately 95% seen once. Sequences were obtained from naive CD8+ T cells sorted from blood. The receptors stem from a man younger than 35 in good health. Both conserved end residues are part of each CDR3. A D gene is named only where the DNA matches it firmly. Clone size appears in some rows only: once, few, many, or a class for an expanded clone.

len: 15; d_gene: TRBD2; abundance: -; j_gene: TRBJ2-7; v_gene: TRBV13; CDR3aa: CASSPGLAGPYEQYF; CDR3nt: TGTGCCAGCAGCCCCGGACTAGCGGGTCCCTACGAGCAGTACTTC
len: 13; d_gene: -; abundance: -; j_gene: TRBJ1-1; v_gene: TRBV4-1; CDR3aa: CASTRTTNTEAFF; CDR3nt: TGCGCCAGCACCCGCACCACAAACACTGAAGCTTTCTTT
len: 16; d_gene: -; abundance: -; j_gene: TRBJ2-2; v_gene: TRBV6-6; CDR3aa: CASSPRLLGSTGELFF; CDR3nt: TGTGCCAGCAGCCCTCGCCTTCTAGGGAGTACCGGGGAGCTGTTTTTT
len: 13; d_gene: -; abundance: -; j_gene: TRBJ1-1; v_gene: TRBV5-4; CDR3aa: CASSLSGSAEAFF; CDR3nt: TGTGCCAGCAGCTTGTCAGGGAGCGCTGAAGCTTTCTTT
len: 16; d_gene: -; abundance: -; j_gene: TRBJ2-7; v_gene: TRBV5-4; CDR3aa: CASSLAGTISSYEQYF; CDR3nt: TGTGCCAGCAGCTTGGCGGGCACGATAAGCTCCTACGAGCAGTACTTC
len: 14; d_gene: -; abundance: -; j_gene: TRBJ2-7; v_gene: TRBV28; CDR3aa: CASSFQGLSYEQYF; CDR3nt: TGTGCCAGCAGTTTCCAGGGGTTATCCTACGAGCAGTACTTC
len: 10; d_gene: -; abundance: -; j_gene: TRBJ2-1; v_gene: TRBV7-9; CDR3aa: CASRLNEQFF; CDR3nt: TGTGCCAGCAGGCTCAATGAGCAGTTCTTC
len: 13; d_gene: -; abundance: -; j_gene: TRBJ2-5; v_gene: TRBV28; CDR3aa: CASLLGGQETQYF; CDR3nt: TGTGCCAGCTTGTTGGGGGGCCAAGAGACCCAGTACTTC
len: 15; d_gene: TRBD1; abundance: -; j_gene: TRBJ2-1; v_gene: TRBV7-9; CDR3aa: CASRSGGATYNEQFF; CDR3nt: TGTGCCAGCAGGTCAGGGGGCGCAACCTACAATGAGCAGTTCTTC
len: 18; d_gene: TRBD2; abundance: -; j_gene: TRBJ2-7; v_gene: TRBV13; CDR3aa: CASSFSGTSGESSYEQYF; CDR3nt: TGTGCCAGCAGCTTCTCCGGGACTAGCGGGGAGAGCTCCTACGAGCAGTACTTC
len: 16; d_gene: -; abundance: -; j_gene: TRBJ1-5; v_gene: TRBV19; CDR3aa: CASSSNEGPFNQPQHF; CDR3nt: TGTGCCAGTAGTTCAAATGAGGGGCCCTTCAATCAGCCCCAGCATTTT
len: 14; d_gene: -; abundance: -; j_gene: TRBJ2-1; v_gene: TRBV7-9; CDR3aa: CASGGSVIYNEQFF; CDR3nt: TGTGCTAGTGGTGGTAGCGTGATTTACAATGAGCAGTTCTTC
len: 13; d_gene: -; abundance: -; j_gene: TRBJ1-4; v_gene: TRBV6-5; CDR3aa: CASSYSSNEKLFF; CDR3nt: TGTGCCAGCAGTTACTCGAGCAATGAAAAACTGTTTTTT
len: 15; d_gene: -; abundance: -; j_gene: TRBJ2-7; v_gene: TRBV7-9; CDR3aa: CASSLAKGSSYEQYF; CDR3nt: TGTGCCAGCAGCTTGGCGAAAGGTAGCTCCTACGAGCAGTACTTC
len: 15; d_gene: -; abundance: -; j_gene: TRBJ2-7; v_gene: TRBV5-1; CDR3aa: CASSPDGGGNYEQYF; CDR3nt: TGCGCCAGCAGCCCGGACGGTGGGGGGAACTACGAGCAGTACTTC
len: 16; d_gene: TRBD2; abundance: -; j_gene: TRBJ2-7; v_gene: TRBV23-1; CDR3aa: CASSQSGGSPPHEQYF; CDR3nt: TGCGCCAGCAGTCAATCGGGGGGGTCCCCACCCCACGAGCAGTACTTC
len: 15; d_gene: -; abundance: -; j_gene: TRBJ1-5; v_gene: TRBV4-3; CDR3aa: CASSQDDSSNQPQHF; CDR3nt: TGCGCCAGCAGCCAAGACGACAGTAGCAATCAGCCCCAGCATTTT
len: 15; d_gene: -; abundance: -; j_gene: TRBJ1-5; v_gene: TRBV5-5; CDR3aa: CASSLEGNSNQPQHF; CDR3nt: TGTGCCAGCAGCTTGGAGGGGAATAGCAATCAGCCCCAGCATTTT
len: 16; d_gene: -; abundance: once; j_gene: TRBJ2-7; v_gene: TRBV7-2; CDR3aa: CASSPRELAVSYEQYF; CDR3nt: TGTGCCAGCAGTCCAAGGGAGTTAGCGGTTTCCTACGAGCAGTACTTC
len: 14; d_gene: -; abundance: -; j_gene: TRBJ2-7; v_gene: TRBV6-5; CDR3aa: CASSYSSGLYEQYF; CDR3nt: TGTGCCAGCAGTTACTCGAGCGGACTCTACGAGCAGTACTTC
len: 15; d_gene: TRBD1; abundance: -; j_gene: TRBJ1-2; v_gene: TRBV29-1; CDR3aa: CSIAGTVPGNYGYTF; CDR3nt: TGCAGCATCGCCGGGACAGTTCCCGGGAACTATGGCTACACCTTC